This entry lists 10 T cell receptor beta chains sequenced from one sample in a study of vaccination and CD4 T cells after COVID-19. As for treatment: roughly 10-day PBMC culture with coronavirus spike peptide pools or control peptides (ViraFEST assay). No antigens are known for them. The Oncomine TCR Beta short-read assay sequenced DNA from cultured CD4+ T cells. TCRdb re-derived calls from the PCR reads in MiXCR, one entry per CDR3 protein. The sample records around 15,000 distinct CDR3 sequences, approximately 48% being singletons. The sequencing sample was made of CD4+ T cells from blood, cultured in vitro. The receptors were gathered from a human donor who had recovered from COVID-19.

This chain joins TRBV7-3 and TRBJ2-3; TRBD2 matches 14 bases. The CDR3 contains 18 residues. Germline assignment: CDR1 SGHTA and CDR2 FQGTGA. V trimming: 0 bases; J trimming: 4 bases; junction bases outside the gene matches: 6. The CDR3 nucleotides read TGTGCCAGCAGCTTAACTTTGACTAGCGGGGGGGCCGCAGATACGCAGTATTTT. It codes for CASSLTLTSGGAADTQYF.

The genes are TRBV11-3 and TRBJ2-4, with 10 bases that match TRBD1. This CDR3 is 15 amino acids long. Germline loops: CDR1 SGHNT, CDR2 YENEEA. V was clipped by 4 bases and J by 6 bases; unmatched bases: 6. CDR3 sequence (DNA): TGTGCCAGCAGCTCGACAGGGGGCGATTCAAACATTCAGTACTTC. It encodes CASSSTGGDSNIQYF.

This chain uses TRBV6-4 with TRBJ2-5; D call uncertain. Germline CDR1 is MRHNA and CDR2 is SNTAGT. Trimming left V 0 bases short and J 6 bases short, with 14 bases between. The CDR3 is 15 residues long. The CDR3 DNA reads TGTGCCAGCAGTGACTCCCAGATCCCCGAACAGACCCAGTACTTC. This translates into CASSDSQIPEQTQYF.

In its sample, this clonotype was seen a few times. This sequence joins TRBV15 and TRBJ2-1; D uncertain. Germline CDR1 and CDR2: LNHNV and YYDKDF (reference sequence). There are 13 residues in the CDR3. Deletions cut 0 bases from V and 6 bases from J, with 6 bases between. CDR3 sequence (DNA): TGTGCCACCAGCAGAGATTTGGGCAATGAGCAGTTCTTC. Translated, it gives CATSRDLGNEQFF.

The chain is built from TRBV6-5 and TRBJ1-5; D is uncertain. Deletions cut 0 bases from V and 2 bases from J, with 11 bases between. Germline CDR1 MNHEY, CDR2 SVGAGI. The CDR3 covers 16 residues. The CDR3, as DNA: TGTGCCAGCAGTTACTCGAGGGTCAATGGCAATCAGCCCCAGCATTTT. This encodes CASSYSRVNGNQPQHF.

The chain couples TRBV19 to TRBJ2-7, with a possible D match to TRBD1 (6 bases). In germline, CDR1 is LNHDA, CDR2 SQIVND (reference sequence). This CDR3 is 14 amino acids long. V lost 5 bases and J lost 0, with 11 bases in between. The CDR3 protein is CASSPRDNSYEQYF. The CDR3 DNA is TGTGCCAGTAGTCCAAGGGACAACTCCTACGAGCAGTACTTC.

The chain employs TRBV6-4 and TRBJ1-1, with TRBD1 identical over 8 bases. The CDR3 contains 14 residues. V lost 6 bases, J lost 10 bases, and 13 bases stayed unmatched. CDR1 and CDR2 from the germline V gene are MRHNA and SNTAGT. The CDR3 nucleotides are TGTGCCAGCAGGAACAGGGGGGCACTTGGGGGAGCTTTCTTT. Encoded protein: CASRNRGALGGAFF.

The chain recombines TRBV6-1 with TRBJ1-3; D gene uncertain. The germline CDR1 and CDR2 sequences are MNHNS and SASEGT. Trimming left V 6 bases short and J 4 bases short, with 7 bases between. The CDR3 extends over 12 amino acids. The CDR3 bases are TGTGCCAGCAGCGTACAAGGAAACACCATATATTTT. It yields the protein CASSVQGNTIYF.

The chain is built from TRBV10-3 and TRBJ2-7, with 8 positions matching TRBD2. The germline gives CDR1 ENHRY, CDR2 SYGVKD. The CDR3 runs 14 residues. The J segment lost 3 bases and the V segment lost 10 bases, leaving 11 bases of the junction unmatched. The CDR3 protein is CATRGGGGSYEQYF. The CDR3 DNA is TGTGCCACCCGGGGGGGTGGGGGAAGCTACGAGCAGTACTTC.

This clonotype was seen only a few times. This chain links TRBV6-5 with TRBJ1-2; D unresolved. Trimming took off 3 bases at V and 1 base at J, with 9 bases between the two ends. The CDR3 extends over 14 amino acids. Germline CDR1 reads MNHEY; CDR2 reads SVGAGI. The CDR3 spells CASSYSALNYGYTF. As DNA, the CDR3 is TGTGCCAGCAGTTATTCTGCTCTTAACTATGGCTACACCTTC.